This T cell receptor beta chain was identified during a study of cytomegalovirus exposure and HLA in healthy donors. Study background: In a previous analysis, 95 million to 130 million unique TCR beta sequences were found from roughly 180 million T cells.

This clone is a singleton in its sample. Its target is not known. Nominally healthy donors provided the samples, though records likely missed some immune exposures. Primers included in the PCR were 60 Vbeta and 13 Jbeta primers. Measured with immunoSEQ multiplex PCR; TCRdb has only the in-frame clones, and not every one. The profile shows about 100,000 clones, around 80% of them singletons. The study's findings and limits: TCR beta V segments were, for the most part, productive about 87% or about 30% of the time in an earlier analysis. There were about 160 TCR beta chains listed as cytomegalovirus-associated.

V was shortened by 5 bases and J by 5 bases, with 8 bases between the two germline ends. Germline V gives CDR1 SGHTA, CDR2 FQGNSA. The length of the CDR3 is 12 residues. This clonotype was sampled from a young man in good health and CMV-seronegative. V usage is TRBV7-2 and J usage is TRBJ2-3; D not resolved. The sample comprised PBMCs. The CDR3 DNA is TGTGCCAGCAGCATCACGGGAGATACGCAGTATTTT. Amino acid sequence: CASSITGDTQYF.